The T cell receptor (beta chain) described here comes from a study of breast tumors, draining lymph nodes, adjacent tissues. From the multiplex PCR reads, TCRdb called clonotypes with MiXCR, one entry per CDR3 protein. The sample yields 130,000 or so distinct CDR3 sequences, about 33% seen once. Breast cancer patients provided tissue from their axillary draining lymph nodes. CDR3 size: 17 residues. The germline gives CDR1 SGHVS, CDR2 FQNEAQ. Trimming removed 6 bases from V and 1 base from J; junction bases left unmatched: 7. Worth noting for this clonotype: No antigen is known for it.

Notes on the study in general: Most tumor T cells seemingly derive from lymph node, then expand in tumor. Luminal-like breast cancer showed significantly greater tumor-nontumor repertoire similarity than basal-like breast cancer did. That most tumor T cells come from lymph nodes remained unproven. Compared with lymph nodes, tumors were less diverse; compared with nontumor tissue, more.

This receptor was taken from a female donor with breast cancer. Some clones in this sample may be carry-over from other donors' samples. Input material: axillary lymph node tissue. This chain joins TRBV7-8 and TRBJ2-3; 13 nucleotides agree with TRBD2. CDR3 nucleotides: TGTGCCAGCAGTGAACAAGGACTAGCGGGGGGCACAGATACGCAGTATTTT. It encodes CASSEQGLAGGTDTQYF.